The 11 T cell receptor beta chains below all came from one sample that was sequenced in a study of cytomegalovirus exposure and HLA in healthy donors listed by TCRdb under 2017. Libraries were constructed by the immunoSEQ multiplex PCR assay. As stored in TCRdb, this immuneACCESS dataset retains in-frame rearrangements with V and J assigned. A fraction of the clones does not appear; measured against another copy, unresolved V genes explain less than half of the discrepancy, and the remainder lacks a known reason. This sample holds some 140,000 clones; about 80% were observed only once. The ten biggest clones cover 25% to 30% of the sample. Specimen: PBMCs. The receptors stem from a young man in good health and CMV-seropositive.

The rearrangement links TRBV27 to TRBJ2-1; D is possibly TRBD2 (6 bases). The CDR3 extends over 16 amino acids. The germline V and J ends were trimmed by 0 bases and 3 bases, with 12 bases remaining between them. CDR1 MNHEY and CDR2 SMNVEV come from the germline V gene (reference sequence). The CDR3 nucleotides are TGTGCCAGCAGTTTATCGGGGACTGGGGGCTACAATGAGCAGTTCTTC. This sequence encodes CASSLSGTGGYNEQFF.

The rearrangement uses TRBV10-3 and TRBJ2-5; 9 bases align to TRBD2. V gave up 2 bases and J gave up 0 bases; unmatched junction bases: 4. The germline V gene has CDR1 ENHRY and CDR2 SYGVKD. The CDR3 covers 16 residues. The CDR3 region is CAISEGSGGYQETQYF. The DNA of the CDR3 is TGTGCCATCAGTGAGGGCAGCGGGGGGTACCAAGAGACCCAGTACTTC.

The chain carries TRBV15 and TRBJ2-7; TRBD1 matches at 7 bases. CDR3 length: 16 amino acids. J gave up 1 base and V 5 bases, and 11 bases lay outside the gene matches. CDR1 and CDR2 (germline): LNHNV, YYDKDF (reference sequence). CDR3 residues: CATSGADRSGSYEQYF. The CDR3 DNA reads as TGTGCCACCAGCGGGGCGGACAGGAGCGGTTCCTACGAGCAGTACTTC.

V and J are TRBV5-4 and TRBJ2-7; D unresolved. This CDR3 has 12 residues. Germline CDR1 is SGHNT and CDR2 is YYREEE (reference sequence). V shed 4 bases and J shed 3 bases, with 8 bases lying between them. CDR3 sequence reads: CASSQSGYEQYF. CDR3 sequence (DNA): TGTGCCAGCAGCCAGTCAGGCTACGAGCAGTACTTC.

This clone was observed once. This chain joins TRBV7-2 and TRBJ1-2, with TRBD1 matching over 11 bases. This CDR3 is 16 amino acids long. Germline V CDR1 and CDR2: SGHTA, FQGNSA. V was pared by 5 bases and J by 1 base, with 6 bases of the junction left unmatched. CDR3 region: CASSPRTGGLNYGYTF. The CDR3 DNA follows: TGTGCCAGCAGCCCCCGGACAGGGGGCCTTAACTATGGCTACACCTTC. The full variable domain, in which reference TRBV7-2 and TRBJ1-2 provide the parts outside the CDR3, is GAGVSQSPSNKVTEKGKDVELRCDPISGHTALYWYRQSLGQGLEFLIYFQGNSAPDKSGLPSDRFSAERTGGSVSTLTIQRTQQEDSAVYLCASSPRTGGLNYGYTFGSGTRLTVV.

The chain carries TRBV30 and TRBJ2-6; 7 bases align to TRBD1. The germline V gene has CDR1 GTSNPN and CDR2 SVGIG (reference sequence). The CDR3 has 20 amino acids. Trimming cost V 1 base and J 0 bases; bases outside gene matches: 15. The DNA of the CDR3 is TGTGCCTGGAGTGCAATAGAAGGGACAGTTTCTAACTCTGGGGCCAACGTCCTGACTTTC. Translation: CAWSAIEGTVSNSGANVLTF. The full variable domain, with the rest looked up from reference TRBV30 and TRBJ2-6, is SQTIHQWPATLVQPVGSPLSLECTVEGTSNPNLYWYRQAAGRGLQLLFYSVGIGQISSEVPQNLSASRPQDRQFILSSKKLLLSDSGFYLCAWSAIEGTVSNSGANVLTFGAGSRLTVL.

This clone turned up a few times. CDR3 sequence: CASIFEVVNTEAFF. DNA of the CDR3: TGTGCCAGCATCTTCGAGGTAGTCAACACTGAAGCTTTCTTT. The genes are TRBV2 and TRBJ1-1; D not certain. Germline-derived CDR1 and CDR2 are SNHLY and FYNNEI. The CDR3 consists of 14 residues. The V end lost 7 bases, the J end lost 2 bases, and 14 bases lay between the germline ends.

This chain joins TRBV18 and TRBJ2-7, with 7 positions matching TRBD2. Germline CDR1 reads KGHSH; CDR2 reads LQKENI. The CDR3 totals 15 residues. V shed 2 bases, J shed 3 bases, and the junction held 7 bases outside the gene matches. CDR3 amino acids: CASSPEASGYYEQYF. For the CDR3, the DNA is TGTGCCAGCTCACCAGAGGCTAGCGGTTACTACGAGCAGTACTTC. Drawing the rest from reference TRBV18 and TRBJ2-7, the complete variable domain is NAGVMQNPRHLVRRRGQEARLRCSPMKGHSHVYWYRQLPEEGLKFMVYLQKENIIDESGMPKERFSAEFPKEGPSILRIQQVVRGDSAAYFCASSPEASGYYEQYFGPGTRLTVT.

This clone has just a few counts. The chain carries TRBV7-3 and TRBJ2-7; 12 bases match TRBD2. This CDR3 has 15 amino acids. Germline V CDR1 and CDR2: SGHTA, FQGTGA. J was trimmed by 3 bases and V by 5 bases; bases with no gene match: 5. The CDR3 spells CASSVGLAGNYEQYF. CDR3 nucleotides: TGTGCCAGCAGCGTAGGACTAGCGGGGAACTACGAGCAGTACTTC.

The rearrangement joins TRBV19 to TRBJ2-7, with 9 bases identical to TRBD1. This CDR3 is 16 amino acids long. After removal of 5 bases from V and 0 bases from J, the junction contained 8 bases not matched to a gene. The V gene's germline CDR1 is LNHDA and CDR2 SQIVND (reference sequence). The CDR3 region is CASSARDRASSYEQYF. The CDR3 DNA reads TGTGCCAGTAGTGCCCGGGACAGGGCCTCCTCCTACGAGCAGTACTTC.

The rearrangement links TRBV5-1 to TRBJ1-4; 7 bases align to TRBD1. V trimming: 0 bases; J trimming: 8 bases; junction bases outside the gene matches: 4. The CDR3 covers 14 residues. Germline CDR1 is SGHRS and CDR2 is YFSETQ. The CDR3 spells CASSLEGGKEKLFF. In DNA form, the CDR3 reads TGCGCCAGCAGCTTGGAAGGGGGCAAAGAAAAACTGTTTTTT. The variable domain in full, completed from reference TRBV5-1 and TRBJ1-4, reads KAGVTQTPRYLIKTRGQQVTLSCSPISGHRSVSWYQQTPGQGLQFLFEYFSETQRNKGNFPGRFSGRQFSNSRSEMNVSTLELGDSALYLCASSLEGGKEKLFFGSGTQLSVL.